The clone carrying this T cell receptor beta chain was detected many times. Its specificity is unknown. Each diagnosis drew on symptoms, thyroxine, TRAb, thyroid ultrasound and orbital computed tomography findings. PBMCs were sourced from roughly 10 ml fresh peripheral blood. The TCR beta CDR3 regions underwent amplification using RNA transcripts as the source. The HTBI set primed first-round TCR CDR3 RT-PCR. In TCRdb, the multiplex PCR reads were re-called with MiXCR into one record per CDR3 protein. The table shows about 380,000 distinct CDR3 sequences, with about 14% occurring only once. The data are from a study of T cells in Graves' hyperthyroidism and ophthalmopathy. The germline CDR1 and CDR2 sequences are KGHSH and LQKENI. V lost 4 bases and J 3 bases, leaving 10 bases between the germline ends. The CDR3 runs 13 residues. Study conclusions and caveats: Ophthalmopathy was identified by the model a median about 6 months ahead of onset.

The rearrangement joins TRBV18 to TRBJ2-7, with D possibly being TRBD1 or TRBD2 (5 bases each). This receptor was identified in a woman in her thirties with Graves' ophthalmopathy. Sequencing input: blood. The CDR3 DNA sequence: TGTGCCAGCTCACTAAGGGACCGCTACGAGCAGTACTTC. Protein: CASSLRDRYEQYF.